What follows describes a single T cell receptor (beta chain). What it binds is unknown. This record comes from a study of T cell responses to AZD1222 COVID-19 vaccine. Study findings and constraints: Spike-specific TCRs gained breadth and depth after people received two AZD1222 doses.

Sequencing was performed with immunoSEQ multiplex PCR; in TCRdb, only in-frame clones are kept and a portion is missing. Of tens of thousands of clones listed, 80% to 90% were seen once; the top ten hold about 12%. The V gene's germline CDR1 is SGDLS and CDR2 YYNGEE. V lost 0 bases and J lost 3, with 9 bases in between. The CDR3 totals 14 residues. This receptor was identified in an adult who received the AZD1222 COVID-19 vaccine. The chain carries TRBV9 and TRBJ2-5; D remains unclear. Here the sequenced sample was peripheral blood, taken 28 days after the second AZD1222 dose. CDR3 in DNA: TGTGCCAGCAGCGTAGACCCAGAAAAAGAGACCCAGTACTTC. Its protein product is CASSVDPEKETQYF.